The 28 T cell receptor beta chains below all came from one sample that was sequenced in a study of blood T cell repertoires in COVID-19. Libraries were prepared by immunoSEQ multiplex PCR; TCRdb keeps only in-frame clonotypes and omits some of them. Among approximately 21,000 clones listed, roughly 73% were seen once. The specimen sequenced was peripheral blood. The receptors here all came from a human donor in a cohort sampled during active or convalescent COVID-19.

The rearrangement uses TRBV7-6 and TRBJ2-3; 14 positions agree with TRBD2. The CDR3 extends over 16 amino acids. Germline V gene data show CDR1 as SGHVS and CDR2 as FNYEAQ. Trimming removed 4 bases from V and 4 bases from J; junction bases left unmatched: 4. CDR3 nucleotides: TGTGCCAGCAGCTCAGGACTAGCGGGAGGTGCAGATACGCAGTATTTT. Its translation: CASSSGLAGGADTQYF.

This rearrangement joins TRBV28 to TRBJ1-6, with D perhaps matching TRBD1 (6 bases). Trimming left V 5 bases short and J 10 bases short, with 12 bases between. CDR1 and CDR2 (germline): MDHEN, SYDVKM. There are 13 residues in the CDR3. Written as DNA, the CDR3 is TGTGCCAGCAGTGTGACAGGAGTCTCACCCCTCCACTTT. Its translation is CASSVTGVSPLHF.

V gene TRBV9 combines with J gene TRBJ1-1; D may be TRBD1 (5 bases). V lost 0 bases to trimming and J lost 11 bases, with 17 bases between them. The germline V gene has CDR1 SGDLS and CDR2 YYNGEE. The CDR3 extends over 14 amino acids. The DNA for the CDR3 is TGTGCCAGCAGCGTAGACCAGGGTCCCCAGGCGGCTTTCTTT. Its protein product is CASSVDQGPQAAFF.

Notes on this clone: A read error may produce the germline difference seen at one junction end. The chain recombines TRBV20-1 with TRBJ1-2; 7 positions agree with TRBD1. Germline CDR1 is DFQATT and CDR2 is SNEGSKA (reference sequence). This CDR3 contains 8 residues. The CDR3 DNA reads TGCAGTGCTAGCGGGACAGTCTTC. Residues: CSASGTVF.

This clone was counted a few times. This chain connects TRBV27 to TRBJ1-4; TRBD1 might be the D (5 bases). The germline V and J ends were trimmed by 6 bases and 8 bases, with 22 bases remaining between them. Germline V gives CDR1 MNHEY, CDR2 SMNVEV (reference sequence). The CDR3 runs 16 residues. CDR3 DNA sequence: TGTGCCAGCAGCTCTACTAACAGGAGGGTAGGGGAAAAACTGTTTTTT. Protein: CASSSTNRRVGEKLFF.

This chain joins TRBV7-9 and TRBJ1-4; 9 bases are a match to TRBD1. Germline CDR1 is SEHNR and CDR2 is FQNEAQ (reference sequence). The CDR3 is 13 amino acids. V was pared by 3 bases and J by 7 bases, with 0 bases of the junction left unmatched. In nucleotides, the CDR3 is TGTGCCAGCAGCTTGACAGGGGGTGAAAAACTGTTTTTT. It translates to CASSLTGGEKLFF.

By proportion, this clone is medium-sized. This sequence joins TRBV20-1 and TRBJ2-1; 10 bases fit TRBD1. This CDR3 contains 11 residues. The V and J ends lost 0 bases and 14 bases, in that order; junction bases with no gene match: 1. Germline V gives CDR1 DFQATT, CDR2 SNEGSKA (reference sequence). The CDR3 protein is CSARDGQGEFF. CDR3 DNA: TGCAGTGCTAGAGACGGACAGGGGGAGTTCTTC.

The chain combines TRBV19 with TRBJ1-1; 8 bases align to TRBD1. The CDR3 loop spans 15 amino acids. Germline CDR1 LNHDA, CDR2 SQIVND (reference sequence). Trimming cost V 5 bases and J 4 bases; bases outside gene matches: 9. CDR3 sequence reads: CASSSGRGRTTEAFF. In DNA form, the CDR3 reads TGTGCCAGTAGTTCGGGCAGGGGGCGGACCACTGAAGCTTTCTTT.

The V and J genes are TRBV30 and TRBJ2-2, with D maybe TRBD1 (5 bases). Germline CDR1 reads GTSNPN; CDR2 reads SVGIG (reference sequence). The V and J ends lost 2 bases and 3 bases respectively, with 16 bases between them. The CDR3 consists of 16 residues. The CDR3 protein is CAWSPTQVSDTGELFF. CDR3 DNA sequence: TGTGCCTGGAGTCCTACACAGGTTTCGGACACCGGGGAGCTGTTTTTT.

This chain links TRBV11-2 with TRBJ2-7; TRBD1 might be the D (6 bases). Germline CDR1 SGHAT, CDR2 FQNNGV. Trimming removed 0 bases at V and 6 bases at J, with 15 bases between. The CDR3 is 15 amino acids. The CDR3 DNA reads TGTGCCAGCAGCTTAGAATTGGGGGCTGCTGGCGAGCAGTACGTC. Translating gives CASSLELGAAGEQYV.

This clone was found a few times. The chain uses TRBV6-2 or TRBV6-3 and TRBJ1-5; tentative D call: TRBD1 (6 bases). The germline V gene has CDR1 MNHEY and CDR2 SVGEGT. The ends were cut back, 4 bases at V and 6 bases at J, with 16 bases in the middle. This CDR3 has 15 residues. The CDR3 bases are TGTGCCAGCAGTTCCACAGGGAAAGGGTCTCAGCCCCAGCATTTT. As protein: CASSSTGKGSQPQHF.

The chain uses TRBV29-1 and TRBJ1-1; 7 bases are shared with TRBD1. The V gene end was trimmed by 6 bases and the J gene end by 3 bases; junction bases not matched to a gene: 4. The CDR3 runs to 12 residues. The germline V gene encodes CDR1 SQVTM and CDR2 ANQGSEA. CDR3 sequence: CSVVGGYTEAFF. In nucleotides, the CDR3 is TGCAGCGTGGTAGGGGGCTACACTGAAGCTTTCTTT.

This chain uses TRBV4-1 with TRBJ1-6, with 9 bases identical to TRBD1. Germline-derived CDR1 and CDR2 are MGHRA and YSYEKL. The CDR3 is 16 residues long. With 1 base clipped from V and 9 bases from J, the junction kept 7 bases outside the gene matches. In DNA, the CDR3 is TGCGCCAGCAGCCAAGCGACGGGACAGGGCTCTTCACCCCTCCACTTT. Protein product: CASSQATGQGSSPLHF.

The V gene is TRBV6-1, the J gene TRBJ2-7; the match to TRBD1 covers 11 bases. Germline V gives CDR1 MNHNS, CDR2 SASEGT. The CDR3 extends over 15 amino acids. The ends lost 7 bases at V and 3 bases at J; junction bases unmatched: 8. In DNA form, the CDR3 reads TGTGCCAGCACCCCGGGACAGGGGGTGGGCTACGAGCAGTACTTC. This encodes CASTPGQGVGYEQYF.

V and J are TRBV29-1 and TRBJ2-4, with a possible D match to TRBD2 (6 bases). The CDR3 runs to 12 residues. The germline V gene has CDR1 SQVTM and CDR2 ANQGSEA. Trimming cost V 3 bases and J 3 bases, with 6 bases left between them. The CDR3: CSVEGGKNIQYF. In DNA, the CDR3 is TGCAGCGTTGAGGGGGGCAAAAACATTCAGTACTTC.

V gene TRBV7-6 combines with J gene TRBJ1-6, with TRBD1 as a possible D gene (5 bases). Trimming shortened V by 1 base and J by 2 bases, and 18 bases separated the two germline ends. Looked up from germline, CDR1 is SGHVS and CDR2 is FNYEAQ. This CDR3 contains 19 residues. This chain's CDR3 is CASSLVGRQGRPYNSPLHF. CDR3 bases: TGTGCCAGCAGCTTAGTTGGGCGGCAGGGAAGGCCCTATAATTCACCCCTCCACTTT.

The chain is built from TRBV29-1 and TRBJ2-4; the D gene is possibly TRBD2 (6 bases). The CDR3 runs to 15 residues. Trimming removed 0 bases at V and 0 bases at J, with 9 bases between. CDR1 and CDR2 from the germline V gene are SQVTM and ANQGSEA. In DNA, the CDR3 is TGCAGCGTTGAAGATCTCGGGGGAGCCAAAAACATTCAGTACTTC. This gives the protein CSVEDLGGAKNIQYF.

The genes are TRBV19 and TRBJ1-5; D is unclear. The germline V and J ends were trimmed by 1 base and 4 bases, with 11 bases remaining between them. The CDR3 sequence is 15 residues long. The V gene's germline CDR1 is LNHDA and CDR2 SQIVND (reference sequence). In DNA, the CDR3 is TGTGCCAGTAGTATAGTGGCCAGGAATAATCAGCCCCAGCATTTT. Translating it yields CASSIVARNNQPQHF.

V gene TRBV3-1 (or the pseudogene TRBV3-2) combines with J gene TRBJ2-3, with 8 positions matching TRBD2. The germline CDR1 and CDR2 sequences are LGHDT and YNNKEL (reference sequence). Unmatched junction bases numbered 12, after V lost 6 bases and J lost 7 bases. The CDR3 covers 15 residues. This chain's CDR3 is CASSPPGLGGNTQYF. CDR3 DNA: TGTGCCAGCAGTCCACCGGGACTAGGGGGAAATACGCAGTATTTT.

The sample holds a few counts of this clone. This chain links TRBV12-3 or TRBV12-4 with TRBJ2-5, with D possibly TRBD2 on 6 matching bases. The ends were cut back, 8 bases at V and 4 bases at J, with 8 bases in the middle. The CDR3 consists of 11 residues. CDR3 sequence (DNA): TGTGCCAGCCTGGGGGGAGAGACCCAGTACTTC. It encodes CASLGGETQYF.

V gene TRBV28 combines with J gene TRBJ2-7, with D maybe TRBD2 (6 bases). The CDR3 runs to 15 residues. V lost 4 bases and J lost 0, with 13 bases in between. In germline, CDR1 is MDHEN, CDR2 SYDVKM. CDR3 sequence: CASSYLGLASYEQYF. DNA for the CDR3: TGTGCCAGCAGTTACCTGGGACTCGCCTCCTACGAGCAGTACTTC. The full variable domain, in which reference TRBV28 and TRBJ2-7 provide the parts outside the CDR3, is DVKVTQSSRYLVKRTGEKVFLECVQDMDHENMFWYRQDPGLGLRLIYFSYDVKMKEKGDIPEGYSVSREKKERFSLILESASTNQTSMYLCASSYLGLASYEQYFGPGTRLTVT.

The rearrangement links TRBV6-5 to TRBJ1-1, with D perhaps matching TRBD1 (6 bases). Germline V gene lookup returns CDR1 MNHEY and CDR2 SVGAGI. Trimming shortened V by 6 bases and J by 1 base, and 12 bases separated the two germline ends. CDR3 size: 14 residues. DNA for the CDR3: TGTGCCAGCAGCAGGACAGCTTCGAACACTGAAGCTTTCTTT. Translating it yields CASSRTASNTEAFF.

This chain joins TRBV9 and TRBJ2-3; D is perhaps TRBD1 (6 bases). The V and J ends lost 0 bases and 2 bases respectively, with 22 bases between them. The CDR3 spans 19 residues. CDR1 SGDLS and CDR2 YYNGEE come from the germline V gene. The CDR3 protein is CASSVGSWQGRTSTDTQYF. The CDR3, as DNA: TGTGCCAGCAGCGTAGGATCTTGGCAGGGGAGAACCTCCACAGATACGCAGTATTTT.

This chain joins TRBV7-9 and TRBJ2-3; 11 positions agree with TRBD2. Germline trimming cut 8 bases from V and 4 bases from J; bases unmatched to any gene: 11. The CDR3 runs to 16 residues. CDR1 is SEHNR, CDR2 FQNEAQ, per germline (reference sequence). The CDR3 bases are TGTGCCAGCTCTCCGGGGCTAGCGGGAGGATCAGATACGCAGTATTTT. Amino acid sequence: CASSPGLAGGSDTQYF.

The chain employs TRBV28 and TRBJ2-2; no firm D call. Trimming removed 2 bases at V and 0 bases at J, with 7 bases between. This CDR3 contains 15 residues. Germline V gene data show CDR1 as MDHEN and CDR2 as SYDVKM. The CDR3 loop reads CASSLRQANTGELFF. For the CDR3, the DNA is TGTGCCAGCAGTTTACGACAAGCGAACACCGGGGAGCTGTTTTTT.

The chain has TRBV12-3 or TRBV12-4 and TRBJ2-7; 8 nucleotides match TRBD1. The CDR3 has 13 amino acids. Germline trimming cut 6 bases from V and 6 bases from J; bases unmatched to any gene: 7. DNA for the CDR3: TGTGCCAGCAGACTAACAGGGGGTAGCGAGCAGTACTTC. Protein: CASRLTGGSEQYF.

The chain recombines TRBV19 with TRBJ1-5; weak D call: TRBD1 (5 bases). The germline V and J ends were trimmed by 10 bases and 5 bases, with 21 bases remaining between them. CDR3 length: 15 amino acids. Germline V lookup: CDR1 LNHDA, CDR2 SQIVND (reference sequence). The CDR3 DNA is TGTGCCACCGGGGGGTATAGAGACAACTATCAGCCCCAGCATTTT. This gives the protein CATGGYRDNYQPQHF.

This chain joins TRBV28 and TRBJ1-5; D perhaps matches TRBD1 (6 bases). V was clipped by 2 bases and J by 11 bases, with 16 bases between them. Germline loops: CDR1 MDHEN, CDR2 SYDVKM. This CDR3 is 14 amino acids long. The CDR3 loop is CASSLTGKGSAQHF. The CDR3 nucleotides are TGTGCCAGCAGTTTAACAGGGAAGGGGTCGGCCCAGCATTTT.